These 11 T cell receptor beta chains were all obtained from the same sample, sequenced in a study of T cells in Graves' hyperthyroidism and ophthalmopathy. Researchers took RNA transcripts and amplified the TCR beta CDR3 regions from them. First-round RT-PCR with HTBI primers amplified the TCR CDR3 region. Via MiXCR, TCRdb re-called the multiplex PCR reads, giving one row per CDR3 protein. In the table there are some 600,000 distinct CDR3 sequences, around 42% of which are singletons. The sample taken for sequencing was peripheral blood or thyroid tissue (not recorded which). These receptors were collected from a woman under 30 with Graves' hyperthyroidism.

This clonotype showed up just a few times. J is TRBJ2-7 and V is TRBV19; no clear D gene. The CDR3 spans 14 residues. Trimming removed 5 bases from V and 3 bases from J, with 14 bases in between. CDR1 is LNHDA, CDR2 SQIVND, per germline (reference sequence). The CDR3 loop reads CASSPGPASYEQYF. CDR3 coding DNA: TGTGCCAGTAGTCCTGGGCCAGCTAGCTACGAGCAGTACTTC. Looking up the rest from reference TRBV19 and TRBJ2-7 gives the full variable domain: DGGITQSPKYLFRKEGQNVTLSCEQNLNHDAMYWYRQDPGQGLRLIYYSQIVNDFQKGDIAEGYSVSREKKESFPLTVTSAQKNPTAFYLCASSPGPASYEQYFGPGTRLTVT.

The sample holds many counts of this clonotype. The V gene is TRBV7-7, the J gene TRBJ1-4; D is undetermined. This CDR3 contains 15 residues. V lost 5 bases and J lost 7, with 17 bases in between. Germline-derived CDR1 and CDR2 are SSHAT and FNYEAQ (reference sequence). The CDR3 spells CASSRGRNQFEKLFF. The CDR3 nucleotides are TGTGCCAGCAGCCGAGGACGGAATCAATTTGAAAAACTGTTTTTT.

The genes are TRBV2 and TRBJ1-5; TRBD1 agrees at 9 bases. Looked up from germline, CDR1 is SNHLY and CDR2 is FYNNEI. The CDR3 has 16 amino acids. J lost 7 bases, V lost 5 bases, and 12 bases had no gene match. CDR3 coding DNA: TGTGCCAGCAGTCCAGGATGGACAGGGGTCGGACAGCCCCAGCATTTT. Encoded protein: CASSPGWTGVGQPQHF.

The rearrangement joins TRBV9 to TRBJ2-7, with D uncertain. Trimming pared 2 bases from V and 3 bases from J, leaving 12 bases between. The germline V gene has CDR1 SGDLS and CDR2 YYNGEE. CDR3 size: 14 residues. The CDR3 DNA is TGTGCCAGCAGCGTTCCGGGCGTCTTCTACGAGCAGTACTTC. Its translation is CASSVPGVFYEQYF.

The rearrangement uses TRBV7-2 and TRBJ2-6; the D is unclear. This CDR3 has 16 amino acids. Trimming shortened V by 10 bases and J by 0 bases, and 16 bases separated the two germline ends. CDR1 and CDR2 (germline): SGHTA, FQGNSA. This CDR3 reads CAISESTDSGANVLTF. The DNA of the CDR3 is TGTGCCATCAGTGAGTCCACCGACTCTGGGGCCAACGTCCTGACTTTC.

This clonotype was counted many times. CDR3 in amino acids: CASSEASQGQTQYF. The CDR3 bases are TGTGCCAGCAGTGAAGCTAGTCAGGGCCAGACCCAGTACTTC. J is TRBJ2-5 and V is TRBV2; a possible D gene is TRBD1 (5 bases). The CDR3 is 14 amino acids. The V and J ends lost 0 bases and 6 bases respectively, with 11 bases between them. CDR1 and CDR2 (germline): SNHLY, FYNNEI.

Worth noting for this clonotype: A read error may account for a junction end that differs from germline. The chain is built from TRBV14 and TRBJ2-7; 9 bases are shared with TRBD2. This CDR3 region has 15 residues. Looked up from germline, CDR1 is SGHDN and CDR2 is FVKESK. CDR3 in amino acids: CASNQGPLREGEQYF. The CDR3 DNA follows: TGTGCCAGCAACCAAGGTCCCTTGCGGGAGGGCGAGCAGTACTTC.

The V call is TRBV2, the J call TRBJ2-2; a possible D gene is TRBD2 (6 bases). CDR3 length: 14 residues. V was clipped by 8 bases and J by 0 bases, with 10 bases between them. Germline V gene data show CDR1 as SNHLY and CDR2 as FYNNEI. The CDR3, as DNA: TGTGCCAGCGGGACTCGGGCGAACACCGGGGAGCTGTTTTTT. Translating gives CASGTRANTGELFF.

The genes are TRBV9 and TRBJ1-5, with D possibly matching TRBD1 (5 bases). The V end lost 1 base, the J end lost 7 bases, and 12 bases lay between the germline ends. The CDR3 sequence is 14 residues long. Germline V gene sequence: CDR1 SGDLS, CDR2 YYNGEE. CDR3 protein: CASSVRQGEQPQHF. The CDR3 nucleotides are TGTGCCAGCAGCGTAAGGCAGGGTGAGCAGCCCCAGCATTTT.

J is TRBJ1-1 and V is TRBV12-3 or TRBV12-4, with D maybe TRBD1 (6 bases). The length of the CDR3 is 15 residues. V was trimmed by 1 base and J by 0 bases, leaving 9 bases between them. DNA of the CDR3: TGTGCCAGCAGTTTAGGAGGGGACATGAACACTGAAGCTTTCTTT. It is translated as CASSLGGDMNTEAFF.

This sequence joins TRBV7-2 and TRBJ1-1; tentative D call: TRBD1 (5 bases). V lost 5 bases and J lost 6, with 19 bases in between. Per the germline V gene, CDR1 is SGHTA and CDR2 is FQGNSA. This CDR3 has 15 amino acids. The CDR3 coding sequence is TGTGCCAGCAGCCCGTACAGGAACGGAGTATCTGAAGCTTTCTTT. It encodes CASSPYRNGVSEAFF.